Included here is one T cell receptor (beta chain) sequence, with context. Its antigen is not identified. With molecular barcodes, quantitative 5'-RACE was used to make the TCR beta libraries. MiXCR, applied by TCRdb to the 5' RACE reads, yields one record per CDR3 protein. The sample yields about 250,000 distinct CDR3 sequences, about 18% seen once. This sample is drawn from a study of CD8 T cells in ankylosing spondylitis. Study-level points and caveats: Some of these motif variants have turned up before, in reports on reactive arthritis synovial fluid and blood. Clones linked with disease were CD8+ and fairly uncommon in the peripheral blood. Matched synovial fluid from ankylosing spondylitis patients was reported to be enriched for disease-linked clones.

With 0 bases removed from V and 5 bases from J, the gap between germline ends came to 8 bases. The germline gives CDR1 MNHEY, CDR2 SMNVEV (reference sequence). The CDR3 contains 13 residues. What was sequenced was blood, either unsorted or a sorted T cell fraction (not recorded which). The TCR sequence derives from a male donor with ankylosing spondylitis or in good health (not recorded which). This rearrangement joins TRBV27 to TRBJ2-7; a possible D gene is TRBD2 (5 bases). The CDR3 nucleotides read TGTGCCAGCAGTTTATCGCACGGGAACGAGCAGTACTTC. Protein product: CASSLSHGNEQYF.